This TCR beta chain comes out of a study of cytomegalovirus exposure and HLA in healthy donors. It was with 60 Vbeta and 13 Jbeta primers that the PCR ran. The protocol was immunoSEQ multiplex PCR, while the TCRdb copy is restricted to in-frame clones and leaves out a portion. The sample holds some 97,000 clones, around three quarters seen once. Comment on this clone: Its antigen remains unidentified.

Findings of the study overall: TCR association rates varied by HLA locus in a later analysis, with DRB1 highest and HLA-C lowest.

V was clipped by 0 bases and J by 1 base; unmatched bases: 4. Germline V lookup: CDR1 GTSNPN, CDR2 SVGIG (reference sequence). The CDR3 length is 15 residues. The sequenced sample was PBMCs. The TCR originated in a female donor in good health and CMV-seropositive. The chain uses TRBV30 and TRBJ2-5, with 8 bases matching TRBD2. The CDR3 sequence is CAWSVMAGGQETQYF. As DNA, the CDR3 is TGTGCCTGGAGTGTAATGGCGGGGGGCCAAGAGACCCAGTACTTC.